One sample yielded the 30 T cell receptor beta chains listed below, sequenced in a study of PD-L1 blockade in urothelial cancer listed by TCRdb under 2017. The method was the immunoSEQ multiplex PCR assay. TCRdb mirrors the immuneACCESS table, restricted to in-frame sequences. Some clones are absent from its copies; in checked studies, under half trace to an unresolved V gene, and the reason for the others is unknown. The sample table lists some 49,000 clones, 70% to 90% of them with a count of one. Less than 8% of the sample is in the top ten clones. The sample in question was PBMCs, obtained around atezolizumab (anti-PD-L1) treatment. The receptors were gathered from a man in his sixties with urothelial cancer.

The gene calls are TRBV7-9 and TRBJ1-3; 7 bases agree with TRBD1. CDR3 size: 19 residues. Germline V gene data show CDR1 as SEHNR and CDR2 as FQNEAQ (reference sequence). After removal of 6 bases from V and 1 base from J, the junction contained 18 bases not matched to a gene. The CDR3 DNA sequence: TGTGCCAGCAGTTTAAATTTAATTTCAACGGGACAGTCTGGAAACACCATATATTTT. Residues: CASSLNLISTGQSGNTIYF.

This sequence joins TRBV9 and TRBJ2-2; 10 positions agree with TRBD2. Germline V lookup: CDR1 SGDLS, CDR2 YYNGEE. The CDR3 is 15 residues long. Losses at the gene ends were 1 base for V and 4 bases for J; bases not matched to a gene: 1. CDR3 in amino acids: CASSVSSGGTGELFF. The CDR3 DNA reads TGTGCCAGCAGCGTATCTAGCGGGGGCACCGGGGAGCTGTTTTTT.

This chain joins TRBV6-1 and TRBJ2-7, with 7 bases fitting TRBD2. Germline V gene data show CDR1 as MNHNS and CDR2 as SASEGT. The CDR3 has 12 amino acids. V lost 7 bases, J lost 2 bases, and 2 bases stayed unmatched. CDR3 loop: CASTGTTYEQYF. CDR3 sequence (DNA): TGTGCCAGCACAGGGACTACCTACGAGCAGTACTTC.

The chain employs TRBV9 and TRBJ2-7; TRBD1 aligns across 9 bases. V shed 3 bases, J shed 4 bases, and the junction held 8 bases outside the gene matches. This CDR3 is built from 15 residues. Germline V CDR1 and CDR2: SGDLS, YYNGEE. The CDR3 bases are TGTGCCAGCAGCGCGGGTGGACAGGGGAATTACGAGCAGTACTTC. This translates into CASSAGGQGNYEQYF.

This clone came up once. The chain is built from TRBV30 and TRBJ2-5; weak D call: TRBD1 (5 bases). CDR1 GTSNPN and CDR2 SVGIG come from the germline V gene (reference sequence). There are 16 residues in the CDR3. V shed 0 bases and J shed 4 bases, with 18 bases lying between them. The chain's CDR3 is CAWSVPGRFGRETQYF. CDR3 DNA: TGTGCCTGGAGTGTACCAGGGCGATTTGGACGAGAGACCCAGTACTTC.

In its sample, this clone was seen once. The chain recombines TRBV20-1 with TRBJ2-5; D gene uncertain. Trimming pared 2 bases from V and 4 bases from J, leaving 5 bases between. The CDR3 runs 11 residues. The V gene's germline CDR1 is DFQATT and CDR2 SNEGSKA (reference sequence). The CDR3 DNA reads as TGCAGTGCTAGAATCATAGAGACCCAGTACTTC. Translating gives CSARIIETQYF.

The rearrangement joins TRBV30 to TRBJ2-5, with D tentatively TRBD2 (6 bases). Germline lookup yields CDR1 GTSNPN and CDR2 SVGIG (reference sequence). The CDR3 has 12 residues. CDR3 coding DNA: TGTGGTCGGGCGGGGTCGGTAGAGACCCAGTACTTC. This translates into CGRAGSVETQYF.

This clone was picked up a small number of times. The chain is built from TRBV9 and TRBJ1-1; 7 nucleotides match TRBD1. Germline values: CDR1 SGDLS, CDR2 YYNGEE. V gave up 4 bases and J gave up 5 bases; unmatched junction bases: 5. CDR3 length: 13 amino acids. CDR3 protein: CASSFAQGTEAFF. The CDR3 DNA reads TGTGCCAGCAGCTTTGCACAGGGGACTGAAGCTTTCTTT.

This sequence joins TRBV20-1 and TRBJ2-7, with unresolved D. V shed 3 bases and J shed 5 bases, with 2 bases lying between them. In germline, CDR1 is DFQATT, CDR2 SNEGSKA (reference sequence). This CDR3 comprises 9 residues. The CDR3 is CSASDEQYF. DNA of the CDR3: TGCAGTGCTAGCGACGAGCAGTACTTC.

The V and J genes are TRBV5-1 and TRBJ1-1, with 11 positions matching TRBD1. CDR3 length equals 15 residues. The germline gives CDR1 SGHRS, CDR2 YFSETQ. The junction had 7 bases not matched to a gene; V was cut back by 3 bases and J by 6 bases. Here the CDR3 DNA reads TGCGCCAGCAGCTCATGGACAGGGGGCGCATCTGAAGCTTTCTTT. Residues: CASSSWTGGASEAFF. The variable domain in full, with the rest retrieved from reference TRBV5-1 and TRBJ1-1, is KAGVTQTPRYLIKTRGQQVTLSCSPISGHRSVSWYQQTPGQGLQFLFEYFSETQRNKGNFPGRFSGRQFSNSRSEMNVSTLELGDSALYLCASSSWTGGASEAFFGQGTRLTVV.

The chain links TRBV12-5 to TRBJ2-3; D is possibly TRBD2 (7 bases). In germline, CDR1 is LGHNT, CDR2 FRNRAP. CDR3 length equals 15 residues. The germline V and J ends were trimmed by 0 bases and 3 bases, with 10 bases remaining between them. CDR3: CASGLVGGGTDTQYF. The CDR3 DNA reads TGTGCTAGTGGTTTGGTAGGGGGAGGGACAGATACGCAGTATTTT.

The chain recombines TRBV7-2 with TRBJ2-7, with 10 bases identical to TRBD1. Germline CDR1 SGHTA, CDR2 FQGNSA. V was pared by 0 bases and J by 2 bases, with 1 base of the junction left unmatched. The CDR3 is 15 residues long. CDR3 coding DNA: TGTGCCAGCAGCTTAGCCGGGACAGGGGCCTACGAGCAGTACTTC. Its protein product is CASSLAGTGAYEQYF.

The rearrangement links TRBV19 to TRBJ1-1; D is undetermined. V dropped 3 bases and J dropped 3 bases, with 8 bases sitting between them. The CDR3 is made up of 13 amino acids. Germline V lookup: CDR1 LNHDA, CDR2 SQIVND (reference sequence). CDR3 coding DNA: TGTGCCAGTAGTATGTCGGGGTACACTGAAGCTTTCTTT. Protein sequence: CASSMSGYTEAFF.

This chain joins TRBV7-6 and TRBJ2-1, with a weak D call TRBD1 (6 bases). V shed 1 base and J shed 5 bases, with 9 bases lying between them. From germline, CDR1 is SGHVS and CDR2 FNYEAQ. CDR3 length: 14 amino acids. The CDR3 coding sequence is TGTGCCAGCAGCTTAGGGACAGCTGACAATGAGCAGTTCTTC. This encodes CASSLGTADNEQFF.

The chain recombines TRBV4-2 with TRBJ2-3, with TRBD2 identical over 9 bases. CDR3 length: 15 residues. Germline V gene sequence: CDR1 LGHNA, CDR2 YNFKEQ. Trimming at V came to 3 bases and at J to 4 bases, leaving 5 bases not matched to a gene. In DNA, the CDR3 is TGTGCCAGCAGCCACGGCGGGGGGGATTCAGATACGCAGTATTTT. It yields the protein CASSHGGGDSDTQYF.

As DNA, the CDR3 is TGTGCCAGTAGTGGAAGGACAGGGGGCTCCTACAATGAGCAGTTCTTC. Amino acid sequence: CASSGRTGGSYNEQFF. The gene calls are TRBV19 and TRBJ2-1; TRBD1 aligns across 10 bases. CDR1 and CDR2 (germline): LNHDA, SQIVND (reference sequence). The V and J ends lost 5 bases and 0 bases, in that order; junction bases with no gene match: 4. This CDR3 has 16 residues.

The chain carries TRBV19 and TRBJ1-2; 7 bases match TRBD1. The ends lost 7 bases at V and 8 bases at J; junction bases unmatched: 7. This CDR3 region has 12 residues. Germline loops: CDR1 LNHDA, CDR2 SQIVND (reference sequence). The CDR3 DNA sequence: TGTGCCAGTAACAGCCAGGGGGGAGGCTACACCTTC. Protein sequence: CASNSQGGGYTF. The full variable domain, completed using reference TRBV19 and TRBJ1-2, is DGGITQSPKYLFRKEGQNVTLSCEQNLNHDAMYWYRQDPGQGLRLIYYSQIVNDFQKGDIAEGYSVSREKKESFPLTVTSAQKNPTAFYLCASNSQGGGYTFGSGTRLTVV.

The rearrangement joins TRBV6-4 to TRBJ2-1; 9 positions agree with TRBD2. Germline-derived CDR1 and CDR2 are MRHNA and SNTAGT. V lost 6 bases to trimming and J lost 4 bases; unmatched junction nucleotides: 10. This CDR3 spans 16 amino acids. The CDR3 region is CASSPSSGGLYNEQFF. DNA of the CDR3: TGTGCCAGCAGCCCCTCGAGCGGGGGGCTTTACAATGAGCAGTTCTTC.

J is TRBJ1-4 and V is TRBV6-1; no clear D. Looked up from germline, CDR1 is MNHNS and CDR2 is SASEGT. V was clipped by 2 bases and J by 0 bases, with 13 bases between them. This CDR3 is 17 amino acids long. CDR3 residues: CASSETILRATNEKLFF. The CDR3 bases are TGTGCCAGCAGTGAAACCATCCTGCGTGCAACTAATGAAAAACTGTTTTTT.

The chain is built from TRBV28 and TRBJ2-2; possibly TRBD2 for D (6 bases). This CDR3 has 16 residues. Germline V lookup: CDR1 MDHEN, CDR2 SYDVKM. V was cut by 5 bases and J by 3 bases, with 16 bases left in between. The CDR3 DNA reads TGTGCCAGCAGTGACGGCGGGGCCTCTTACACCGGGGAGCTGTTTTTT. Translating gives CASSDGGASYTGELFF.

The DNA for the CDR3 is TGTGCCAGCAGCGTAGAACTAGCGGGGGCAAACACAGATACGCAGTATTTT. It encodes CASSVELAGANTDTQYF. The V call is TRBV9, the J call TRBJ2-3, with TRBD2 matching 11 bases. Trimming cost V 0 bases and J 2 bases; bases outside gene matches: 5. The CDR3 contains 17 residues. Germline values: CDR1 SGDLS, CDR2 YYNGEE.

The chain links TRBV7-2 to TRBJ2-5; tentatively, D is TRBD2 (7 bases). The germline gives CDR1 SGHTA, CDR2 FQGNSA. This CDR3 has 13 residues. Trimming took 5 bases from V and 6 from J, leaving 13 bases between them. CDR3 nucleotides: TGTGCCAGCAGCCGGGGGGCTGGCCAGACCCAGTACTTC. Translating it yields CASSRGAGQTQYF.

The V call is TRBV5-1, the J call TRBJ2-1, with 7 bases lining up with TRBD2. Per germline, CDR1 SGHRS and CDR2 YFSETQ. With V trimmed by 6 bases and J by 0 bases, 6 bases remained unmatched. The CDR3 contains 15 residues. CDR3 protein: CASKARGSSYNEQFF. In nucleotides, the CDR3 is TGCGCCAGCAAAGCGCGGGGGAGCTCCTACAATGAGCAGTTCTTC.

This chain links TRBV27 with TRBJ2-1; TRBD2 might be the D (6 bases). CDR3 length equals 14 residues. The germline CDR1 and CDR2 sequences are MNHEY and SMNVEV (reference sequence). Between the trimmed V and J ends, which lost 8 bases and 5 bases, there was a span of 16 bases. The CDR3 DNA is TGTGCCAGCCGCGCGGGACCCTCTAACAATGAGCAGTTCTTC. Translated: CASRAGPSNNEQFF.

Here the CDR3 DNA reads TGTGCCAGCAGCTTAGTAGCGGGGGATTACAATGAGCAGTTCTTC. Translated, it gives CASSLVAGDYNEQFF. The gene calls are TRBV7-9 and TRBJ2-1, with 9 bases matching TRBD2. Germline CDR1 is SEHNR and CDR2 is FQNEAQ (reference sequence). With V trimmed by 1 base and J by 4 bases, 2 bases remained unmatched. The CDR3 extends over 15 amino acids.

On this clone: A junction boundary mismatches the germline segment, possibly from a read error. V gene TRBV6-4 combines with J gene TRBJ1-1; D call uncertain. CDR3 length equals 12 residues. Germline V gives CDR1 MRHNA, CDR2 SNTAGT. The CDR3 region is CASRDSESEAFF. CDR3 DNA: TGTGCCAGCAGAGACTCCGAGAGTGAAGCTTTCTTT.

This rearrangement joins TRBV4-2 to TRBJ1-4; D perhaps matches TRBD1 (5 bases). The CDR3 has 14 residues. Germline assignment: CDR1 LGHNA and CDR2 YNFKEQ. The V end was cut by 0 bases, the J end by 5 bases, with 7 bases between. This chain's CDR3 is CASSQEAGNEKLFF. The CDR3 nucleotides read TGTGCCAGCAGCCAAGAAGCAGGGAATGAAAAACTGTTTTTT.

The chain employs TRBV11-2 and TRBJ2-5; D possibly corresponds to TRBD2 (6 bases). CDR3 length equals 13 residues. V dropped 5 bases and J dropped 3 bases, with 10 bases sitting between them. CDR1 and CDR2 (germline): SGHAT, FQNNGV. DNA of the CDR3: TGTGCCAGCAGCCCCCGGGGGAAAGAGACCCAGTACTTC. Translated: CASSPRGKETQYF.

This chain links TRBV4-1 with TRBJ2-1; TRBD2 aligns across 10 bases. The length of the CDR3 is 18 residues. The junction had 9 bases not matched to a gene; V was cut back by 1 base and J by 3 bases. CDR1 is MGHRA and CDR2 is YSYEKL in the germline V gene. CDR3 DNA: TGCGCCAGCAGCCAAGGACAAGCGGGGGGGTCCTACTACAATGAGCAGTTCTTC. Encoded protein: CASSQGQAGGSYYNEQFF.

The V and J genes are TRBV9 and TRBJ2-5, with 8 bases lining up with TRBD1. CDR3 length: 16 residues. From germline, CDR1 is SGDLS and CDR2 YYNGEE. V shed 3 bases and J 1 base; nucleotides not matched to a gene: 8. CDR3 sequence: CASSDGQGPGQETQYF. CDR3 DNA: TGTGCCAGCAGCGATGGACAGGGTCCCGGCCAAGAGACCCAGTACTTC.